This T cell receptor (beta chain) derives from a study of T cells in Graves' hyperthyroidism and ophthalmopathy. Study overall: Peripheral blood specimens were obtained at initial diagnosis, prior to any treatment.

Study-level points and caveats: Appearing also in blood were most of the thyroid clonotypes expanded above 0.001.

Orbital computed tomography, thyroid ultrasound, serum thyroxine and TRAb, and clinical symptoms together informed the diagnoses. As for this clonotype: Its antigen is not identified.

V was clipped by 7 bases and J by 2 bases, with 15 bases between them. The CDR3 has 15 amino acids. From RNA transcripts, TCR beta CDR3 regions were amplified. The HTBI primer set served for first-round RT-PCR of the TCR CDR3. TCRdb passed the multiplex PCR reads through MiXCR, listing each CDR3 protein once. The table lists roughly 420,000 distinct CDR3 sequences, roughly 14% of them singletons. This clonotype originated in a woman aged 18-30 years with Graves' hyperthyroidism. The chain couples TRBV12-3 or TRBV12-4 to TRBJ1-3; D remains unclear. The sample taken for sequencing was blood. CDR3 sequence (DNA): TGTGCCAGCACCCCTATGGGGAGTGCTGGAAACACCATATATTTT. It encodes CASTPMGSAGNTIYF.